The TCR beta chain under discussion was sequenced for a study of blood T cell repertoires in COVID-19 (dated by TCRdb to the early 2020s). For the study in its entirety: Collaborator samples came from the United States, Italy and Spain and covered acute and convalescent phases of COVID-19. The prospective study material was composed of cDNA or gDNA derived from T cells, B-cell-depleted T cells, or PBMCs. Subjects who had been exposed to COVID-19, were actively infected with it, or had recovered from it provided the deeply sampled blood TCRbeta repertoires that made up the dataset. A freely available public database, intended as a resource for researchers studying the immune response to SARS-CoV-2, is where the repertoires were released. The samples were drawn from two sources: the first 160 participants of the ongoing ImmuneRACE study, and over 950 subjects contributed by 6 global collaborators. The sample metadata nearly always contained a de-identified subject ID, COVID-19 status, age in years and sex. HLA class I and class II types, where available, came from metadata supplied by the sample provider rather than from assay-based typing.

Participants in the prospective study were aged about 18 to 90 years, lived in 24 United States geographic areas, and enrolled through a virtual design. In the prospective study, cohorts were assigned on the basis of participant-reported clinical history obtained from a screening survey and a study questionnaire. ImmuneRACE Cohort 3 recovered participants were defined by two consecutive negative NP/OP PCR tests, healthcare professional clearance, or symptom resolution. Mobile phlebotomists in the prospective study collected whole blood, serum and a nasopharyngeal or oropharyngeal swab from every participant. Participants in the prospective study had the option to provide additional blood draws and questionnaires over a roughly 2-month period. Blood samples from the prospective study were shipped frozen or at room temperature prior to DNA extraction. With respect to this clone: This receptor's antigen is unknown. Base quality data are lacking; no much larger clone is found one base away.

Beyond this particular receptor, the publication reports: Clinical and demographic metadata were provided uncurated, with the amount varying by source and participant.

TCRbeta CDR3 regions were amplified from genomic DNA using the immunoSEQ Assay, a bias-controlled multiplex PCR. On the study's bioinformatics: The number of nucleated cells in each sample was estimated from the amplification of reference gene primers within the assay. To quantify the absolute abundance of each unique TCRbeta CDR3 rearrangement, sequence reads were collapsed and filtered. Productive Simpson clonality was computed per sample as the square root of Simpson's diversity index over productive rearrangements. TCRdb mirrors the immuneACCESS table, restricted to in-frame sequences. Some clones are absent from its copies; in checked studies, under half trace to an unresolved V gene, and the reason for the others is unknown. V and J calls and clone size are copied from that table; D and trimming were computed from the DNA. The sample table holds 300,000 to 400,000 clones, of which more than 85% were seen once. Approximately 0.93% of the sample comes from the top ten.

Sequencing input: PBMCs or T cells enriched from blood (not recorded which). This TCR was recovered from a woman in her twenties or thirties who had recovered from COVID-19.

The CDR3 reads CASSSPHRDYEQYF. The nucleotide sequence is given as TGTGCCAGCAGCTCCCCGCACAGGGACTACGAGCAGTACTTC. In this chain, TRBV7-9 is recombined with TRBJ2-7; TRBD1 might be the D gene, on 6 matching bases. The germline V gene (reference sequence) sets CDR1 to SEHNR and CDR2 to FQNEAQ. Reading from cysteine to phenylalanine, the CDR3 counts 14 amino acids. The CDR3 DNA has 42 bases and is translated from base 1. The junction shows trimming of 4 bases on V and 3 bases on J, plus 13 bases between the germline ends.